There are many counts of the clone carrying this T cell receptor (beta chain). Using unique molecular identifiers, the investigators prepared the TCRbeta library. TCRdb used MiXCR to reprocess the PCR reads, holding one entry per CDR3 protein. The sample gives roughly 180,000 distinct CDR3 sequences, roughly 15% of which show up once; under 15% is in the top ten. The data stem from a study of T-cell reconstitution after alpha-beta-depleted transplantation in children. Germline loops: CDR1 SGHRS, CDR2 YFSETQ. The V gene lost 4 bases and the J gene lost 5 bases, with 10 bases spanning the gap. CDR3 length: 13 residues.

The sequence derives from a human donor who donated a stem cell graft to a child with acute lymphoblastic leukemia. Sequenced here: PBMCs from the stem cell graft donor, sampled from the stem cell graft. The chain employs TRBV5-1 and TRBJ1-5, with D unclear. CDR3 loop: CASSMDGYQPQHF. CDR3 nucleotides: TGCGCCAGCAGCATGGACGGTTATCAGCCCCAGCATTTT.